A single sample is the source of the 27 T cell receptor beta chains below, sequenced in a study of blood T cells in healthy people across ages (dated by TCRdb to 2015 to 2017). Library creation used 5' RACE. For sequencing, an Illumina HiSeq 2500 was employed. A second PCR of about 6 to 12 cycles was run with a J-beta primer mix and a sample-barcoded 5' primer. The raw public data were reprocessed by TCRdb itself: fastp quality trimming at Q25, MiXCR clonotype calling, in-frame beta chains only. Entries are consolidated by CDR3 protein sequence, retaining the most common genes and DNA. Across this sample there are approximately 760,000 distinct CDR3 sequences, with 25% seen only once. Just under 9.5% of the sample is in the top ten clones. The same data also contributed to another study, on T cells of mothers and their children.

Sequencing was done on a sample of blood. These receptors all come from a boy younger than 18 in good health.

This clonotype was recorded once. The gene calls are TRBV9 and TRBJ2-7, with 9 nucleotides matching TRBD1. V was pared by 3 bases and J by 7 bases, with 8 bases of the junction left unmatched. From germline, CDR1 is SGDLS and CDR2 YYNGEE. The CDR3 totals 14 residues. Here the CDR3 reads CASSAGTGHFEQYF. CDR3 DNA: TGTGCCAGCAGCGCCGGGACAGGGCATTTTGAGCAGTACTTC.

This clonotype was seen a handful of times. The V call is TRBV27, the J call TRBJ2-3, with D possibly TRBD2 on 5 matching bases. V dropped 3 bases and J dropped 0 bases, with 13 bases sitting between them. Germline-derived CDR1 and CDR2 are MNHEY and SMNVEV (reference sequence). CDR3 size: 16 residues. The CDR3 reads CASSLRGRGSTDTQYF. The CDR3 region has the DNA TGTGCCAGCAGTTTGAGAGGGAGAGGGAGCACAGATACGCAGTATTTT.

This clonotype was seen a few times. For the CDR3, the DNA is TGTGCCAGCAGTTTAGCGGAGTGGGGGCCCTATGGCTACACCTTC. Its protein is CASSLAEWGPYGYTF. V and J are TRBV12-3 or TRBV12-4 and TRBJ1-2, with D maybe TRBD1 (6 bases). The CDR3 consists of 15 residues. V was pared by 0 bases and J by 4 bases, with 12 bases between.

The chain couples TRBV19 to TRBJ1-1, with TRBD1 identical over 7 bases. The V gene's germline CDR1 is LNHDA and CDR2 SQIVND (reference sequence). V dropped 2 bases and J dropped 0; count of bases not matched to a gene: 15. The CDR3 has 19 residues. CDR3 nucleotides: TGTGCCAGTAGTATACACCGGGGCGGGGGACAGTCCATGAACACTGAAGCTTTCTTT. Amino acid sequence: CASSIHRGGGQSMNTEAFF. Looking up the rest from reference TRBV19 and TRBJ1-1 gives the full variable domain: DGGITQSPKYLFRKEGQNVTLSCEQNLNHDAMYWYRQDPGQGLRLIYYSQIVNDFQKGDIAEGYSVSREKKESFPLTVTSAQKNPTAFYLCASSIHRGGGQSMNTEAFFGQGTRLTVV.

This chain joins TRBV6-6 and TRBJ1-4; D may be TRBD1 (5 bases). CDR3 length: 14 residues. Per germline, CDR1 MNHNY and CDR2 SVGAGI (reference sequence). V was shortened by 4 bases and J by 5 bases, with 11 bases between the two germline ends. CDR3 residues: CASSWDAGNEKLFF. The CDR3 DNA sequence: TGTGCCAGCAGTTGGGACGCGGGGAATGAAAAACTGTTTTTT.

The CDR3 here is CSANDLAGKLHEQYF. For the CDR3, the DNA is TGCAGTGCGAACGACCTAGCGGGAAAACTCCACGAGCAGTACTTC. V is TRBV20-1 and J is TRBJ2-7, with 9 nucleotides matching TRBD2. There are 15 residues in the CDR3. J lost 5 bases, V lost 6 bases, and 14 bases had no gene match. Germline V lookup: CDR1 DFQATT, CDR2 SNEGSKA (reference sequence).

This clonotype has just one count. The genes are TRBV7-2 and TRBJ2-2; 9 bases are a match to TRBD2. The CDR3 length is 16 residues. Germline V gene data show CDR1 as SGHTA and CDR2 as FQGNSA. Losses at the gene ends were 5 bases for V and 4 bases for J; bases not matched to a gene: 8. CDR3 protein: CASSKPGLAGTGELFF. In nucleotides, the CDR3 is TGTGCCAGCAGCAAACCGGGACTAGCTGGCACCGGGGAGCTGTTTTTT.

The rearrangement uses TRBV6-1 and TRBJ1-6, with D possibly being TRBD1 (6 bases). The CDR3 has 12 amino acids. Germline CDR1 is MNHNS and CDR2 is SASEGT. With 8 bases removed from V and 7 bases from J, the gap between germline ends came to 9 bases. The CDR3 reads CASGQHNSPLHF. For the CDR3, the DNA is TGTGCCAGCGGACAGCACAATTCACCCCTCCACTTT.

As to this clonotype: An end of the junction does not agree with germline; a read error may underlie this. For the CDR3, the DNA is TGTGCCAGCAGTGCCCCCGGGGCCCCTGAAGCTTTTTTT. It codes for CASSAPGAPEAFF. The J gene is TRBJ1-1, the V gene TRBV12-3 or TRBV12-4, with D possibly TRBD1 on 5 matching bases. The CDR3 has 13 amino acids.

The chain carries TRBV23-1 and TRBJ2-7; 10 bases line up with TRBD1. TRBV23-1 is an ORF, with its function uncertain. The CDR3 has 16 residues. The J segment lost 1 base and the V segment lost 2 bases, leaving 5 bases of the junction unmatched. The chain's CDR3 is CASSQQGQGPSYEQYF. The CDR3 bases are TGCGCCAGCAGTCAACAGGGACAGGGGCCTTCCTACGAGCAGTACTTC.

This clonotype was counted only a few times. The chain is built from TRBV25-1 and TRBJ1-4, with D unclear. The ends were cut back, 3 bases at V and 2 bases at J, with 10 bases in the middle. CDR1 MGHDK and CDR2 SYGVNS come from the germline V gene. CDR3 length: 15 amino acids. As DNA, the CDR3 is TGTGCCAGCAGTGAGGAGGGAGGCACTAATGAAAAACTGTTTTTT. Protein product: CASSEEGGTNEKLFF. The whole variable domain, filled in from reference TRBV25-1 and TRBJ1-4, reads EADIYQTPRYLVIGTGKKITLECSQTMGHDKMYWYQQDPGMELHLIHYSYGVNSTEKGDLSSESTVSRIRTEHFPLTLESARPSHTSQYLCASSEEGGTNEKLFFGSGTQLSVL.

The CDR3 spells CASSLTGGGSSYNEQFF. CDR3 DNA: TGCGCCAGCAGCCTCACGGGGGGCGGTAGCTCCTACAATGAGCAGTTCTTC. The chain has TRBV4-1 and TRBJ2-1, with a tentative D call TRBD2 (7 bases). The ends were cut back, 4 bases at V and 0 bases at J, with 16 bases in the middle. The CDR3 consists of 17 residues. CDR1 is MGHRA and CDR2 is YSYEKL in the germline V gene.

The V and J genes are TRBV5-1 and TRBJ2-1; D is perhaps TRBD2 (5 bases). The V and J ends lost 0 bases and 2 bases respectively, with 9 bases between them. This CDR3 has 15 amino acids. The germline V gene encodes CDR1 SGHRS and CDR2 YFSETQ. CDR3 coding DNA: TGCGCCAGCAGCTTGGCCGCTAGCACCTACAATGAGCAGTTCTTC. Translation: CASSLAASTYNEQFF.

Written as DNA, the CDR3 is TGTGCCAGCAGCCAACGGTCCGGCCCCCTACGTTTGGAAGAGCAGTTCTTC. Its protein product is CASSQRSGPLRLEEQFF. The chain employs TRBV4-2 and TRBJ2-5; no reliable D call. The DNA end is more similar to TRBJ2-1, so the J call may be wrong. Per germline, CDR1 LGHNA and CDR2 YNFKEQ. This CDR3 is 17 amino acids long.

Details on this clonotype: Germline is not matched at one junction end, which may reflect a read error. The genes are TRBV20-1 and TRBJ2-5; 7 bases fit TRBD1. This CDR3 contains 11 residues. CDR1 and CDR2 from the germline V gene are DFQATT and SNEGSKA (reference sequence). CDR3: CSANRGETRYF. In nucleotides, the CDR3 is TGCAGTGCTAACAGGGGAGAGACCCGGTACTTC.

The sample holds a few counts of this clonotype. Here the CDR3 reads CASSVTGGEGTPLHF. CDR3 nucleotide sequence: TGTGCCAGCAGCGTCACAGGGGGCGAAGGTACACCCCTCCACTTT. The chain employs TRBV9 and TRBJ1-6; 9 nucleotides match TRBD1. This CDR3 spans 15 amino acids. Per the germline V gene, CDR1 is SGDLS and CDR2 is YYNGEE. Trimming took 2 bases from V and 11 from J; bases not matched to a gene: 8. Full variable domain (outside the CDR3, taken from reference TRBV9 and TRBJ1-6): DSGVTQTPKHLITATGQRVTLRCSPRSGDLSVYWYQQSLDQGLQFLIQYYNGEERAKGNILERFSAQQFPDLHSELNLSSLELGDSALYFCASSVTGGEGTPLHFGNGTRLTVT.

This clonotype was counted between two and nine times. The chain has TRBV4-1 and TRBJ2-3; D is perhaps TRBD1 (5 bases). CDR1 MGHRA and CDR2 YSYEKL come from the germline V gene. The CDR3 consists of 15 residues. The V and J ends lost 0 bases and 2 bases respectively, with 9 bases between them. This chain's CDR3 is CASSQEDRNTDTQYF. CDR3 coding DNA: TGCGCCAGCAGCCAAGAAGACAGAAACACAGATACGCAGTATTTT.

For this clonotype: It may be a read error: a sequence one base away is much more abundant. The gene calls are TRBV10-3 and TRBJ2-3, with no clear D. There are 11 residues in the CDR3. Deletions cut 3 bases from V and 2 bases from J, with 0 bases between. Germline V lookup: CDR1 ENHRY, CDR2 SYGVKD. CDR3 loop: CAISDTDTQYF. CDR3 nucleotides: TGTGCCATCAGTGACACAGATACGCAGTATTTT.

This clonotype turned up a few times. CDR3 loop: CASSLKGTGYYEQYF. Written as DNA, the CDR3 is TGTGCCAGCAGCCTAAAGGGGACAGGGTACTACGAGCAGTACTTC. The rearrangement joins TRBV7-9 to TRBJ2-7; 9 nucleotides match TRBD1. CDR3 size: 15 residues. J was trimmed by 3 bases and V by 5 bases; bases with no gene match: 8. The germline V gene has CDR1 SEHNR and CDR2 FQNEAQ (reference sequence).

V gene TRBV12-3 or TRBV12-4 combines with J gene TRBJ2-2; D is unclear. This CDR3 is 13 amino acids long. Trimming removed 5 bases from V and 7 bases from J, with 11 bases in between. For the CDR3, the DNA is TGTGCCAGCAGTGAGAAAGTGGTCGGGGAGCTGTTTTTT. Its protein is CASSEKVVGELFF.

This clonotype turned up a few times. The chain carries TRBV4-3 and TRBJ2-1, with 10 bases that match TRBD1. The CDR3 covers 19 residues. V lost 0 bases and J lost 3; bases outside the gene matches: 11. Germline V gene data show CDR1 as LGHNA and CDR2 as YSLEER. DNA for the CDR3: TGCGCCAGCAGCCAAGAAAACGGGATCCGGACAGGGGGCTACAATGAGCAGTTCTTC. It translates to CASSQENGIRTGGYNEQFF.

This clonotype was recorded at least ten times. The chain is built from TRBV5-5 and TRBJ2-3; D unresolved. The germline V and J ends were trimmed by 1 base and 7 bases, with 4 bases remaining between them. This CDR3 region has 11 residues. Germline-derived CDR1 and CDR2 are SGHKS and YYEKEE (reference sequence). The CDR3 sequence is CASSLINTQYF. CDR3 sequence (DNA): TGTGCCAGCAGCTTGATAAATACGCAGTATTTT.

DNA of the CDR3: TGTGCCAGTAGCATTGGGGGGGCAGATACGCAGTATTTT. Protein product: CASSIGGADTQYF. The chain links TRBV12-3 or TRBV12-4 to TRBJ2-3; 7 nucleotides match TRBD2. The V gene end was trimmed by 9 bases and the J gene end by 4 bases; junction bases not matched to a gene: 7. The CDR3 is made up of 13 amino acids.

V usage is TRBV15 and J usage is TRBJ1-4; D is ambiguous. The V gene lost 0 bases and the J gene lost 6 bases, with 8 bases spanning the gap. The CDR3 is made up of 14 amino acids. Germline V CDR1 and CDR2: LNHNV, YYDKDF (reference sequence). The CDR3 bases are TGTGCCACCAGCAGAGATTTGACGGATGAAAAACTGTTTTTT. Residues: CATSRDLTDEKLFF.

V and J are TRBV28 and TRBJ2-3, with D unresolved. The CDR3 extends over 18 amino acids. V dropped 4 bases and J dropped 2 bases, with 22 bases sitting between them. CDR1 MDHEN and CDR2 SYDVKM come from the germline V gene. Written as DNA, the CDR3 is TGTGCCAGCAGTTCCTCGGCCTATAGACCGCCTGACACAGATACGCAGTATTTT. This translates into CASSSSAYRPPDTDTQYF.

This clonotype has only a few counts. The chain has TRBV12-3 or TRBV12-4 and TRBJ1-2; perhaps TRBD1 as D (5 bases). The CDR3 spans 13 residues. Trimming took off 1 base at V and 7 bases at J, with 10 bases between the two ends. CDR3 residues: CASSLGQSSGYTF. Written as DNA, the CDR3 is TGTGCCAGCAGTTTAGGACAGTCGTCTGGCTACACCTTC.

The chain is built from TRBV29-1 and TRBJ1-1, with D possibly being TRBD1 (5 bases). V was pared by 6 bases and J by 3 bases, with 14 bases between. Germline lookup yields CDR1 SQVTM and CDR2 ANQGSEA. This CDR3 is 13 amino acids long. The CDR3 protein is CSVAGTPDTEAFF. The CDR3 nucleotides read TGCAGCGTGGCCGGGACCCCGGACACTGAAGCTTTCTTT.